This T cell receptor beta chain stems from a study of blood T cell repertoires in COVID-19. Study-level background: From the United States, Italy and Spain came samples of acute and convalescent COVID-19. PBMCs, B-cell-depleted T cells, or T cells were the source of the cDNA or gDNA that made up the material.

Authors' data handling: It was from reference gene primer amplification that nucleated cell counts were estimated. Libraries were prepared by immunoSEQ multiplex PCR; TCRdb keeps only in-frame clonotypes and omits some of them. V, J and clone size were drawn from that table, and D and trimming were deduced from the DNA. This table holds 370,000 or so clones, more than 75% found once. Germline V gene lookup returns CDR1 MNHEY and CDR2 SVGAGI. With 2 bases removed from V and 5 bases from J, the gap between germline ends came to 12 bases. There are 14 residues in the CDR3. This TCR came from a human donor with acute or convalescent COVID-19. The donor label of this sample is uncertain. Sequenced sample: peripheral blood. The rearrangement links TRBV6-5 to TRBJ1-1, with D tentatively TRBD1 (5 bases). The CDR3 loop is CASSYGRGRTEAFF. CDR3 nucleotide sequence: TGTGCCAGCAGTTACGGGCGGGGGAGGACTGAAGCTTTCTTT.